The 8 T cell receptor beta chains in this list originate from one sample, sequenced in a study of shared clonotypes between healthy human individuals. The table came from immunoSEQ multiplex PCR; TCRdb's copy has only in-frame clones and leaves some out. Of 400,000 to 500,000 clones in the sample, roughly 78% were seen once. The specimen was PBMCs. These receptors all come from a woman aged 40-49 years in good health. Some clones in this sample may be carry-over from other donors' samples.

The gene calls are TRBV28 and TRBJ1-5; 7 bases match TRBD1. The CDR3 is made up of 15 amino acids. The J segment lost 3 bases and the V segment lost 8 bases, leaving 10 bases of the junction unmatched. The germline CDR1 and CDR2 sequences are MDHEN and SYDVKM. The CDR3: CASRTGAGSNQPQHF. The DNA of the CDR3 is TGTGCCAGCCGGACAGGCGCGGGTTCCAATCAGCCCCAGCATTTT.

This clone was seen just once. The chain's CDR3 is CASSIETLYGSYEQYF. Written as DNA, the CDR3 is TGTGCCAGTAGTATAGAAACGTTGTACGGTTCCTACGAGCAGTACTTC. This chain joins TRBV19 and TRBJ2-7; D is uncertain. Germline V lookup: CDR1 LNHDA, CDR2 SQIVND (reference sequence). This CDR3 comprises 16 residues. V lost 0 bases to trimming and J lost 1 base, with 13 bases between them.

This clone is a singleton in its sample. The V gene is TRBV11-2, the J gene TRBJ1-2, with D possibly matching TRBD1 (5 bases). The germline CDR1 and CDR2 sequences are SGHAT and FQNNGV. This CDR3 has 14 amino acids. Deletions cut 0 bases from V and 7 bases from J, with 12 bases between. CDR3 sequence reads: CASSLDLTTGGYTF. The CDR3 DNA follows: TGTGCCAGCAGCTTAGATCTAACAACAGGTGGCTACACCTTC.

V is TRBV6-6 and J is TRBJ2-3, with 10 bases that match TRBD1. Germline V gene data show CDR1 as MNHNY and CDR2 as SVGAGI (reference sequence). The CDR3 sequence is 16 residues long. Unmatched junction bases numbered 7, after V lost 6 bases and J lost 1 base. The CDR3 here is CASSPPGTGGTDTQYF. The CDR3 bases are TGTGCCAGCAGCCCCCCCGGGACAGGGGGCACAGATACGCAGTATTTT.

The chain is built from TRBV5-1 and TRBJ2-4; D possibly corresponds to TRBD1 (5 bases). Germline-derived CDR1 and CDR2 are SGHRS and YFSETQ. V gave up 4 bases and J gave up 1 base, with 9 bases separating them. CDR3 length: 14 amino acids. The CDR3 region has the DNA TGCGCCAGCAGCCAGGGTTCCGCCAAAAACATTCAGTACTTC. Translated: CASSQGSAKNIQYF.

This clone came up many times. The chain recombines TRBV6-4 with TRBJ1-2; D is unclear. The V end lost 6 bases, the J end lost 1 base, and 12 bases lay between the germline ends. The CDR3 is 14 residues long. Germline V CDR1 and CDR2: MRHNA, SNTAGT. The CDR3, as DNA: TGTGCCAGCAGGGCGGACTCTTATAACTATGGCTACACCTTC. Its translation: CASRADSYNYGYTF.

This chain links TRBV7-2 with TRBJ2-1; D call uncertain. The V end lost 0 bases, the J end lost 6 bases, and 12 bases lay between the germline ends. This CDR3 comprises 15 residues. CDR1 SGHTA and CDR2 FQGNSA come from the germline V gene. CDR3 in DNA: TGTGCCAGCAGCTTAGCGGGCGTCCCTCGCAATGAGCAGTTCTTC. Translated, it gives CASSLAGVPRNEQFF. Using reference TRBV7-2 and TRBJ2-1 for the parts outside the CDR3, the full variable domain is GAGVSQSPSNKVTEKGKDVELRCDPISGHTALYWYRQSLGQGLEFLIYFQGNSAPDKSGLPSDRFSAERTGGSVSTLTIQRTQQEDSAVYLCASSLAGVPRNEQFFGPGTRLTVL.

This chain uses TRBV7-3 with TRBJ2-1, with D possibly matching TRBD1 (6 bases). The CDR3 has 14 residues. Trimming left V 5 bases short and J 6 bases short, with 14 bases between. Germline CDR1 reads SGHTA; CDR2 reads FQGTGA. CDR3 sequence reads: CASSRQAQLNEQFF. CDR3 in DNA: TGTGCCAGCAGCCGACAGGCCCAGCTCAATGAGCAGTTCTTC.